This T cell receptor (beta chain) was observed in a study of T cell changes during pregnancy in multiple sclerosis. In germline, CDR1 is SGHRS, CDR2 YFSETQ. V gave up 4 bases and J gave up 4 bases; unmatched junction bases: 3. This CDR3 region has 13 residues. Assay: immunoSEQ multiplex PCR; the TCRdb copy retains only in-frame clones and omits some. The sample holds about 100,000 clones; about 92% are singletons and the top ten take around 1.2%. This TCR was recovered from a female donor with multiple sclerosis, enrolled in a pregnancy study. The specimen comprised peripheral blood, sampled in the second trimester of pregnancy. The chain links TRBV5-1 to TRBJ1-1; 8 nucleotides match TRBD1. CDR3 amino acids: CASSDQGATEAFF. The CDR3 region has the DNA TGCGCCAGCAGCGACCAGGGGGCCACTGAAGCTTTCTTT.